This entry is about one T cell receptor (beta chain). A read error may account for a junction end that differs from germline. The sample comes from a study of shared clonotypes between healthy human individuals. CD4+ cells were split into CD45RA+ naive and CD45RA-negative memory subsets. Sequencing was performed with immunoSEQ multiplex PCR; in TCRdb, only in-frame clones are kept and a portion is missing. This repertoire shows approximately 320,000 clones, less than 85% found once; its top ten account for 10%. The CDR3 is 15 residues long. Germline CDR1 reads SGHRS; CDR2 reads YFSETQ. This TCR was recovered from a man aged 30-40 years in good health. The sample taken for sequencing was memory CD4+ T cells sorted from blood. The subset is: CD45RA-negative fraction. V usage is TRBV5-1 and J usage is TRBJ2-3; perhaps TRBD1 as D (5 bases). CDR3 amino acids: CASSPGAIGTDMQYF. In DNA form, the CDR3 reads TGCGCCAGCAGCCCTGGGGCTATAGGCACAGATATGCAGTATTTT.